These T cell receptor beta chains were read from a single sample in a study of blood T cell repertoires in COVID-19. Produced via immunoSEQ multiplex PCR; TCRdb's table is partial and in-frame only. Of over 200,000 clones in the sample, under 90% were seen once. Sequenced material: peripheral blood. These receptors were obtained from a man in his 60s who had recovered from COVID-19. Each CDR3 is given with its conserved first and last residue. Each record gives: CDR3 length, V gene, CDR3 protein.

CDR3 length: 12; V gene: TRBV19; CDR3 protein: CATAGRTYEQYF
CDR3 length: 16; V gene: TRBV6-5; CDR3 protein: CASSYAGGAAGNTIYF
CDR3 length: 12; V gene: TRBV7-3; CDR3 protein: CASSDSFYEQYF
CDR3 length: 18; V gene: TRBV5-6; CDR3 protein: CASSLRFGGNSYNSPLHF
CDR3 length: 15; V gene: TRBV19; CDR3 protein: CASSKGGHSTDTQYF
CDR3 length: 13; V gene: TRBV27; CDR3 protein: CARDRGKDQPQHF
CDR3 length: 14; V gene: TRBV25-1; CDR3 protein: CASRGDSHTGELFF
CDR3 length: 15; V gene: TRBV28; CDR3 protein: CASSFPGLAGGEQYF
CDR3 length: 14; V gene: TRBV3-1/TRBV3-2; CDR3 protein: CASSPWASWSPLHF
CDR3 length: 14; V gene: TRBV19; CDR3 protein: CATSREAPPGEQYF
CDR3 length: 16; V gene: TRBV28; CDR3 protein: CASSISRRGAHNEQFF
CDR3 length: 15; V gene: TRBV27; CDR3 protein: CASSFRQGTSYEQYF
CDR3 length: 14; V gene: TRBV7-9; CDR3 protein: CASSLQGANTEAFF
CDR3 length: 19; V gene: TRBV4-3; CDR3 protein: CASSQDTSGRFVSSYEQYF
CDR3 length: 15; V gene: TRBV7-9; CDR3 protein: CASSLGQYSTDTQYF
CDR3 length: 16; V gene: TRBV21-1; CDR3 protein: CASSAPSSGSLYEQYF
CDR3 length: 14; V gene: TRBV18; CDR3 protein: CASSILGVRDTQYF
CDR3 length: 12; V gene: TRBV6-5; CDR3 protein: CASSSDRNEQFF
CDR3 length: 16; V gene: TRBV19; CDR3 protein: CASSVTGGPGANVLTF
CDR3 length: 15; V gene: TRBV4-3; CDR3 protein: CASSQASGRGNEQFF
CDR3 length: 15; V gene: TRBV11-2; CDR3 protein: CASSLGGGPQETQYF
CDR3 length: 17; V gene: TRBV7-2; CDR3 protein: CASSLVGTGGRGTEAFF
CDR3 length: 15; V gene: TRBV6-5; CDR3 protein: CASRPSGGAGQPQHF
CDR3 length: 16; V gene: TRBV19; CDR3 protein: CASRNLRTGFTDTQYF
CDR3 length: 14; V gene: TRBV28; CDR3 protein: CASIPGGNTGELFF
CDR3 length: 14; V gene: TRBV24-1; CDR3 protein: CATSTAGSITEAFF
CDR3 length: 15; V gene: TRBV4-1; CDR3 protein: CASSQLEVAATEAFF
CDR3 length: 15; V gene: TRBV5-4; CDR3 protein: CAGGSRREPQETQYF
CDR3 length: 14; V gene: TRBV2; CDR3 protein: CASINEATSYEQYF
CDR3 length: 17; V gene: TRBV5-1; CDR3 protein: CASSLAARTVYQETQYF
CDR3 length: 16; V gene: TRBV19; CDR3 protein: CASSRQGVGSSQPQHF
CDR3 length: 15; V gene: TRBV27; CDR3 protein: CASSLWAGGPRELFF
CDR3 length: 13; V gene: TRBV12-5; CDR3 protein: CASGLALAGEQYF
CDR3 length: 16; V gene: TRBV5-6; CDR3 protein: CASSPTSGGYTGELFF
CDR3 length: 14; V gene: TRBV18; CDR3 protein: CASSRAGANTEAFF
CDR3 length: 16; V gene: TRBV5-1; CDR3 protein: CASSLVGGQGAETQYF
CDR3 length: 15; V gene: TRBV11-2; CDR3 protein: CASSLLGLAQETQYF
CDR3 length: 14; V gene: TRBV6-5; CDR3 protein: CASSQTGTHYGYTF
CDR3 length: 12; V gene: TRBV10-2; CDR3 protein: CASRTANTEAFF
CDR3 length: 15; V gene: TRBV18; CDR3 protein: CASSPLAGDGNEQFF
CDR3 length: 16; V gene: TRBV9; CDR3 protein: CASSALRDRVPDTQYF
CDR3 length: 15; V gene: TRBV6-5; CDR3 protein: CASSYRDRGTYEQYF
CDR3 length: 13; V gene: TRBV12-3/TRBV12-4; CDR3 protein: CASSRDSNQPQHF
CDR3 length: 16; V gene: TRBV7-8; CDR3 protein: CASSGWGQVSGNTIYF
CDR3 length: 15; V gene: TRBV10-3; CDR3 protein: CAISPGTPTNEKLFF
CDR3 length: 15; V gene: TRBV6-5; CDR3 protein: CASRTDRGRVGELFF
CDR3 length: 19; V gene: TRBV7-9; CDR3 protein: CASSLGGSSSSGSTYEQYF
CDR3 length: 16; V gene: TRBV28; CDR3 protein: CASRGKGVRGNQPQHF